Listed here are 23 T cell receptor beta chains from one sample, sequenced in a study of T cell responses to AZD1222 COVID-19 vaccine. Assay: immunoSEQ multiplex PCR; the TCRdb copy retains only in-frame clones and omits some. The table records around 77,000 clones, around 86% of them present only once. Material: peripheral blood, obtained on day 0 of AZD1222 vaccination. The receptors were gathered from an adult in good health.

The sample holds a few counts of this clone. The chain links TRBV7-2 to TRBJ2-7; 7 bases are a match to TRBD1. The CDR3 contains 13 residues. Germline V gene sequence: CDR1 SGHTA, CDR2 FQGNSA. The V gene end was trimmed by 6 bases and the J gene end by 0 bases; junction bases not matched to a gene: 2. The CDR3 sequence: CASRRGLSYEQYF. The DNA for the CDR3 is TGTGCCAGCAGGAGGGGGCTCTCCTACGAGCAGTACTTC.

This clone was found once. The rearrangement joins TRBV7-2 to TRBJ1-5, with TRBD1 matching 7 bases. The CDR3 has 15 amino acids. Germline CDR1 SGHTA, CDR2 FQGNSA. Germline trimming cut 2 bases from V and 5 bases from J; bases unmatched to any gene: 6. The CDR3 nucleotides are TGTGCCAGCAGCTTATCGGGGACAGCCGATCAGCCCCAGCATTTT. Translation gives CASSLSGTADQPQHF.

The chain employs TRBV7-6 and TRBJ2-7; D is possibly TRBD2 (6 bases). V dropped 2 bases and J dropped 5 bases, with 13 bases sitting between them. The CDR3 covers 14 residues. CDR1 and CDR2 (germline): SGHVS, FNYEAQ. DNA of the CDR3: TGTGCCAGCAGCTTATCTCACGGGAGCAACGAGCAGTACTTC. As protein: CASSLSHGSNEQYF.

This chain joins TRBV12-3 or TRBV12-4 and TRBJ1-2, with D possibly TRBD1 on 5 matching bases. The V end was cut by 7 bases, the J end by 8 bases, with 11 bases between. This CDR3 contains 11 residues. DNA for the CDR3: TGTGCCAGCACCGGGACGGGAGGCTACACCTTC. It translates to CASTGTGGYTF.

The chain is built from TRBV7-3 and TRBJ1-4; D gene ambiguous. V was pared by 5 bases and J by 8 bases, with 12 bases between. The length of the CDR3 is 13 residues. Per the germline V gene, CDR1 is SGHTA and CDR2 is FQGTGA. As DNA, the CDR3 is TGTGCCAGCAGCCCATACCGAGGGGAAAAACTGTTTTTT. It yields the protein CASSPYRGEKLFF.

The chain is built from TRBV21-1 and TRBJ1-1. TRBV21-1 counts as a pseudogene. The CDR3 consists of 12 residues. The CDR3 here is CASSASGTEAFF. The CDR3, as DNA: TGTGCCAGCAGTGCCTCGGGCACTGAAGCTTTCTTT.

The chain combines TRBV11-2 with TRBJ2-1; D is undetermined. This CDR3 region has 12 residues. Deletions cut 2 bases from V and 5 bases from J, with 4 bases between. The germline V gene has CDR1 SGHAT and CDR2 FQNNGV. CDR3 DNA sequence: TGTGCCAGCAGCTTACAACACAATGAGCAGTTCTTC. Amino acids: CASSLQHNEQFF.

CDR3 loop: CAWSRDNDYGYTF. CDR3 nucleotide sequence: TGTGCCTGGAGTCGGGACAACGACTATGGCTACACCTTC. The V gene is TRBV30, the J gene TRBJ1-2, with a possible D match to TRBD1 (6 bases). The CDR3 totals 13 residues. Germline loops: CDR1 GTSNPN, CDR2 SVGIG (reference sequence). Trimming stripped 2 bases from V and 3 bases from J, with 10 bases between.

The J gene is TRBJ1-3, the V gene TRBV27, with D unclear. This CDR3 region has 15 residues. The germline V and J ends were trimmed by 5 bases and 0 bases, with 11 bases remaining between them. The V gene's germline CDR1 is MNHEY and CDR2 SMNVEV (reference sequence). For the CDR3, the DNA is TGTGCCAGCAGTGTCGAAGTGGACTCTGGAAACACCATATATTTT. The encoded protein is CASSVEVDSGNTIYF.

CDR3 coding DNA: TGCGCCAGCAGCCCAACCCCGACAGGGTTGGGGAGGGAGACCCAGTACTTC. Its translation is CASSPTPTGLGRETQYF. The chain combines TRBV5-1 with TRBJ2-5; perhaps TRBD1 as D (7 bases). Trimming removed 4 bases at V and 5 bases at J, with 24 bases between. This CDR3 spans 17 amino acids. Germline CDR1 and CDR2: SGHRS and YFSETQ.

This chain links TRBV7-6 with TRBJ2-1, with TRBD2 matching 8 bases. The CDR3 is 17 amino acids. V was pared by 1 base and J by 9 bases, with 14 bases of the junction left unmatched. The germline V gene has CDR1 SGHVS and CDR2 FNYEAQ. This chain's CDR3 is CASSLVGGGSVSGEQFF. CDR3 DNA: TGTGCCAGCAGCTTAGTCGGGGGGGGCAGTGTAAGCGGTGAGCAGTTCTTC.

V is TRBV4-2 and J is TRBJ1-4; 7 nucleotides agree with TRBD1. This CDR3 contains 19 residues. Germline-derived CDR1 and CDR2 are LGHNA and YNFKEQ. J gave up 6 bases and V 0 bases, and 16 bases lay outside the gene matches. DNA of the CDR3: TGTGCCAGCAGCCAAGAGAGTCCCAGGGGGGAGGGTGTGGATGAAAAACTGTTTTTT. Encoded protein: CASSQESPRGEGVDEKLFF.

This chain uses TRBV6-6 with TRBJ2-7; D possibly corresponds to TRBD1 (7 bases). The CDR3 has 13 residues. Looked up from germline, CDR1 is MNHNY and CDR2 is SVGAGI (reference sequence). The ends were cut back, 10 bases at V and 0 bases at J, with 13 bases in the middle. In DNA form, the CDR3 reads TGTGCCACCACAGGGGAGGCCTCCTACGAGCAGTACTTC. Its protein product is CATTGEASYEQYF.

The V call is TRBV11-2, the J call TRBJ2-7; the match to TRBD1 covers 7 bases. After removal of 0 bases from V and 4 bases from J, the junction contained 3 bases not matched to a gene. The CDR3 is 14 amino acids. Germline CDR1 is SGHAT and CDR2 is FQNNGV. Here the CDR3 reads CASSLEQGSYEQYF. The CDR3 region has the DNA TGTGCCAGCAGCTTAGAACAGGGGTCTTACGAGCAGTACTTC.

The rearrangement links TRBV4-1 to TRBJ1-5; D is unclear. V shed 0 bases and J shed 7 bases, with 7 bases lying between them. Germline-derived CDR1 and CDR2 are MGHRA and YSYEKL. CDR3 length: 13 amino acids. The CDR3 sequence is CASSQDPGQPQHF. In nucleotides, the CDR3 is TGCGCCAGCAGCCAAGATCCGGGGCAGCCCCAGCATTTT.

The chain carries TRBV6-5 and TRBJ1-3; D gene ambiguous. Germline-derived CDR1 and CDR2 are MNHEY and SVGAGI. The CDR3 is 15 residues long. Trimming stripped 3 bases from V and 0 bases from J, with 9 bases between. The DNA for the CDR3 is TGTGCCAGCAGTTATCGGCCAGACTCTGGAAACACCATATATTTT. The encoded protein is CASSYRPDSGNTIYF.

This CDR3 is CASSPGLAANEQFF. In DNA, the CDR3 is TGCGCCAGCAGCCCGGGACTAGCGGCCAATGAGCAGTTCTTC. The chain links TRBV4-1 to TRBJ2-1; 11 bases match TRBD2. Germline lookup yields CDR1 MGHRA and CDR2 YSYEKL. The CDR3 is 14 residues long. After removal of 4 bases from V and 6 bases from J, the junction contained 2 bases not matched to a gene.

The V call is TRBV12-3 or TRBV12-4, the J call TRBJ1-6; a possible D gene is TRBD1 (6 bases). CDR3 size: 12 residues. V lost 7 bases, J lost 13 bases, and 14 bases lay in between. Here the CDR3 DNA reads TGTGCCAGCACAGATGAGGGGGTCCCCCTCCACTTT. It translates to CASTDEGVPLHF.

This clone was seen just once. The chain couples TRBV10-3 to TRBJ1-2; D may be TRBD1 (6 bases). The CDR3 consists of 17 residues. CDR1 and CDR2 from the germline V gene are ENHRY and SYGVKD. Trimming pared 6 bases from V and 4 bases from J, leaving 24 bases between. CDR3 coding DNA: TGTGCCATCAGCGCGGGGACACAGTCGCGAACCCTCTATGGCTACACCTTC. This encodes CAISAGTQSRTLYGYTF.

This clone has only one observation. A read error may be the cause here, since a much bigger clone is one base away. CDR3 coding DNA: TGTGCCAGCAGTTTCACAGGGGCAGATACGCAGTATTTT. Translating gives CASSFTGADTQYF. The chain is built from TRBV12-3 or TRBV12-4 and TRBJ2-3; 7 bases map to TRBD1. V was clipped by 3 bases and J by 4 bases; unmatched bases: 1. This CDR3 is 13 amino acids long.

This chain connects TRBV4-1 to TRBJ1-2, with D possibly being TRBD1 (6 bases). The V and J ends lost 4 bases and 3 bases respectively, with 15 bases between them. The CDR3 spans 15 residues. The V gene's germline CDR1 is MGHRA and CDR2 YSYEKL. CDR3 protein: CASSPRDTIHYGYTF. CDR3 nucleotide sequence: TGCGCCAGCAGCCCGCGGGACACGATACACTATGGCTACACCTTC.

The gene calls are TRBV19 and TRBJ1-1, with 9 nucleotides matching TRBD1. Germline trimming cut 7 bases from V and 11 bases from J; bases unmatched to any gene: 8. The germline V gene has CDR1 LNHDA and CDR2 SQIVND (reference sequence). This CDR3 spans 12 amino acids. This chain's CDR3 is CASIRTGAAAFF. The CDR3 DNA follows: TGTGCCAGTATTCGGACAGGGGCCGCGGCTTTCTTT.

As to this clone: This sample also contains other DNA sequences that code for the same CDR3. This chain uses TRBV15 with TRBJ1-1, with D tentatively TRBD1 (5 bases). The CDR3 loop spans 13 amino acids. V shed 2 bases and J shed 1 base, with 5 bases lying between them. Germline CDR1 reads LNHNV; CDR2 reads YYDKDF (reference sequence). This chain's CDR3 is CATSRTGNTEAFF. The DNA of the CDR3 is TGTGCCACCAGCAGAACAGGGAACACTGAAGCTTTCTTT.